The subject of this entry is one TCR beta chain. Its antigen remains unidentified. The CDR3 extends over 15 amino acids. The V gene's germline CDR1 is MNHNS and CDR2 SASEGT. V gave up 7 bases and J gave up 3 bases; unmatched junction bases: 7. Regarding treatment: approximately nine-day PBMC culture with coronavirus spike peptide pools or control peptides (ViraFEST assay). The entry originates in a study of vaccination and CD4 T cells after COVID-19. Sequenced with the Oncomine TCR Beta short-read assay was DNA taken from cultured CD4+ T cells. TCRdb reanalysed the PCR reads using MiXCR and keeps one entry per CDR3 protein. The data contain about 18,000 distinct CDR3 sequences, more than 55% of them singletons.

This specimen consisted of CD4+ T cells from blood, cultured in vitro, obtained before SARS-CoV-2 vaccination. This TCR came from a human donor who had recovered from COVID-19. J is TRBJ2-3 and V is TRBV6-1; 10 bases match TRBD1. The CDR3, as DNA: TGTGCCAGCACGGACCGGGACAGGGGAACAGATACGCAGTATTTT. This sequence encodes CASTDRDRGTDTQYF.